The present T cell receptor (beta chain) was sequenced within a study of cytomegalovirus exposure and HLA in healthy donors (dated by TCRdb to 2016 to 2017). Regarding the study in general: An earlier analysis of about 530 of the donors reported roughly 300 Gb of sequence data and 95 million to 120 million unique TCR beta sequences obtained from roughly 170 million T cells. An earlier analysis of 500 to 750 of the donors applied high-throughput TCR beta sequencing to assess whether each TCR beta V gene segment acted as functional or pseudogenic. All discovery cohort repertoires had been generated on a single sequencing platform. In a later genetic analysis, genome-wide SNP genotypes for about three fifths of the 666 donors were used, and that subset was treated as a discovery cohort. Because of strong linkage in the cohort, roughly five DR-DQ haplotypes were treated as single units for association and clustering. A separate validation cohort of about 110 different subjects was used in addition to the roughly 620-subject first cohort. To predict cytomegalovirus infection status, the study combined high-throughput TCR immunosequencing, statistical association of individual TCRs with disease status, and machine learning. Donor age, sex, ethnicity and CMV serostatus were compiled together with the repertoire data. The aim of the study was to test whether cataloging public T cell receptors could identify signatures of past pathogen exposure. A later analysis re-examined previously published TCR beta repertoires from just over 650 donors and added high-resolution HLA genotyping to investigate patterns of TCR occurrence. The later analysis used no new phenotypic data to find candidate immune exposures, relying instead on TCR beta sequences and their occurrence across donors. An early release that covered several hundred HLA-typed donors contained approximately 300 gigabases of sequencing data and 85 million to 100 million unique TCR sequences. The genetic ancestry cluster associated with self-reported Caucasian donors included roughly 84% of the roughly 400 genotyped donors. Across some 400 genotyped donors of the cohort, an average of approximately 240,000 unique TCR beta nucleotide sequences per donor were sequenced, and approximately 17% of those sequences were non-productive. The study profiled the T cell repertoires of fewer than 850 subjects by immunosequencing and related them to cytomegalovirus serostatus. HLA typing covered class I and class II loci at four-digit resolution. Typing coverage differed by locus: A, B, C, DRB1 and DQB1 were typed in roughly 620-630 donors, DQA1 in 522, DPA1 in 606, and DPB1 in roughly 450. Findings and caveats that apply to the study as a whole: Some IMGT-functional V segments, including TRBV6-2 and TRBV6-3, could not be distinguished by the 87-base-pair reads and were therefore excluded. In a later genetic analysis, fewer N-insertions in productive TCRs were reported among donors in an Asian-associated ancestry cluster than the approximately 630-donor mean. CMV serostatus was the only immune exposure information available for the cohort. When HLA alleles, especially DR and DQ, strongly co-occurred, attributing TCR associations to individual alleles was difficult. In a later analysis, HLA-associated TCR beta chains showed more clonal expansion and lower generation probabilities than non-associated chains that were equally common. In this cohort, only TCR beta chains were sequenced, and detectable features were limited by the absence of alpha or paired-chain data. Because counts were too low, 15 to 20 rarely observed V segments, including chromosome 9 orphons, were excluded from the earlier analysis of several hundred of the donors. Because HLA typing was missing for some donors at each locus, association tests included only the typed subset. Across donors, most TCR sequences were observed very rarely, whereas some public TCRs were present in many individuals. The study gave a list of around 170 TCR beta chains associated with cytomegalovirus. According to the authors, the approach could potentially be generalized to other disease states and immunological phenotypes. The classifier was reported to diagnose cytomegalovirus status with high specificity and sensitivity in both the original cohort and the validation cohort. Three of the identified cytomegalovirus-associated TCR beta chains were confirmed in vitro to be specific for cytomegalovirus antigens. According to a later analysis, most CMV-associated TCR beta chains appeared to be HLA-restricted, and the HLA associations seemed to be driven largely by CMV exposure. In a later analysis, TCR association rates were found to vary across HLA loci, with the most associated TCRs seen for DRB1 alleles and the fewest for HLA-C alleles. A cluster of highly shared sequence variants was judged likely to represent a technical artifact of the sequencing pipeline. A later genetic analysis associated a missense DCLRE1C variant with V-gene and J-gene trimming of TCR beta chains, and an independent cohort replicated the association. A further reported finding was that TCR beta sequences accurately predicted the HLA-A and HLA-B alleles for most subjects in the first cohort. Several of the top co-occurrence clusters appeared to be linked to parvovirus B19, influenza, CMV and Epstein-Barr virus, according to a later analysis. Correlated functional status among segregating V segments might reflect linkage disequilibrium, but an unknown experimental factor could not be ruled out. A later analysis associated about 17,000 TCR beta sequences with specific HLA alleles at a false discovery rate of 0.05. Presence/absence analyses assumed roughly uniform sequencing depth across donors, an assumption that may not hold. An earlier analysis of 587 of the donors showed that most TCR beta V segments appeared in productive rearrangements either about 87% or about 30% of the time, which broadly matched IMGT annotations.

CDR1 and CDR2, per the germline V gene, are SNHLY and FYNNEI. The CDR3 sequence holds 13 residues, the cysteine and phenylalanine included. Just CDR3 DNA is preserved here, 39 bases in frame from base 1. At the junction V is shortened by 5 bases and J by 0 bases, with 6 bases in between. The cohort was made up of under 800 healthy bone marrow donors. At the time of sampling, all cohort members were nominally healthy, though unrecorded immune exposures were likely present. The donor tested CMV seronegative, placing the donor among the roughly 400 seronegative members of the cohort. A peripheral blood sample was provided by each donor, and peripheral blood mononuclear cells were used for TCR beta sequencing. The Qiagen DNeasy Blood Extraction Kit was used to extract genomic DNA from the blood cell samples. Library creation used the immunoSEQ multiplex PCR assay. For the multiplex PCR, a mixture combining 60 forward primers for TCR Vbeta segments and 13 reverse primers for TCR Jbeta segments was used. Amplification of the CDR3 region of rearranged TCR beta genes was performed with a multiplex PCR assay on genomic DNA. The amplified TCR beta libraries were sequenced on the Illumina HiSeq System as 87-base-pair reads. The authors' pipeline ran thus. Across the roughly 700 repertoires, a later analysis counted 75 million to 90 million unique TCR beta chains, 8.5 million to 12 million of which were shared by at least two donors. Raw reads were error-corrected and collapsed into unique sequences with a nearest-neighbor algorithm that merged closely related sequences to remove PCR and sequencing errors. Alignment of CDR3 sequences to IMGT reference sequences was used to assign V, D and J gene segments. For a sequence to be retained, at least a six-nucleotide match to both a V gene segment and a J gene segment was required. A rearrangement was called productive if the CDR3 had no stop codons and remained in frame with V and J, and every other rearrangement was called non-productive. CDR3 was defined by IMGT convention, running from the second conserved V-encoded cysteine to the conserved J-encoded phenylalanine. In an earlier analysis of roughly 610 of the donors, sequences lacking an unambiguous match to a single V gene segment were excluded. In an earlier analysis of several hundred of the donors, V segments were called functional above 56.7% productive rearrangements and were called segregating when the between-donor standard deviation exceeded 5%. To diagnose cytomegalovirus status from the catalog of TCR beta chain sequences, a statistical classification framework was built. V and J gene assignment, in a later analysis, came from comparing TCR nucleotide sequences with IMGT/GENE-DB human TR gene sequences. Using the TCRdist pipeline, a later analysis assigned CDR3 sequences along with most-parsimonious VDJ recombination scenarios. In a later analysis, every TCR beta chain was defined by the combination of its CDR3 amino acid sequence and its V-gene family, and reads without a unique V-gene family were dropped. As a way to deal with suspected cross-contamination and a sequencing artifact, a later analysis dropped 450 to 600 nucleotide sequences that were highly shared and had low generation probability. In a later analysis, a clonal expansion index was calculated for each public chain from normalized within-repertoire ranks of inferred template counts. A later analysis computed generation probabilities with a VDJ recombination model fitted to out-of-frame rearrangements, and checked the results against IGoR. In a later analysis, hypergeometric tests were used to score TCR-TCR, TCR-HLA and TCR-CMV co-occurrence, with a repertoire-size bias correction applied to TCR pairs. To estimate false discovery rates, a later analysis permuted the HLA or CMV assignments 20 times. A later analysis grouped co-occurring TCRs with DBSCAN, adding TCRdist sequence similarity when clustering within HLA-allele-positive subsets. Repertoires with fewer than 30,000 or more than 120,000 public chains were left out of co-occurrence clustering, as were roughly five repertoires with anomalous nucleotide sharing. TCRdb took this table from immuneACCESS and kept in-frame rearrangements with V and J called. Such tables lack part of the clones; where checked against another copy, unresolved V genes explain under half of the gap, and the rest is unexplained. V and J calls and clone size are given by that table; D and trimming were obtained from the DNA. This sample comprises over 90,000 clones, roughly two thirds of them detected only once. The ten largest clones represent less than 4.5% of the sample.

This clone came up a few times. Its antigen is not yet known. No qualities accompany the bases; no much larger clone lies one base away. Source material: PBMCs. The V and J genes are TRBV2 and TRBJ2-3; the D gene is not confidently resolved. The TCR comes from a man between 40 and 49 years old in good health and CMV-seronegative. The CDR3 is CASSFLSTDTQYF. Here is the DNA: TGTGCCAGCAGTTTCCTGAGCACAGATACGCAGTATTTT.